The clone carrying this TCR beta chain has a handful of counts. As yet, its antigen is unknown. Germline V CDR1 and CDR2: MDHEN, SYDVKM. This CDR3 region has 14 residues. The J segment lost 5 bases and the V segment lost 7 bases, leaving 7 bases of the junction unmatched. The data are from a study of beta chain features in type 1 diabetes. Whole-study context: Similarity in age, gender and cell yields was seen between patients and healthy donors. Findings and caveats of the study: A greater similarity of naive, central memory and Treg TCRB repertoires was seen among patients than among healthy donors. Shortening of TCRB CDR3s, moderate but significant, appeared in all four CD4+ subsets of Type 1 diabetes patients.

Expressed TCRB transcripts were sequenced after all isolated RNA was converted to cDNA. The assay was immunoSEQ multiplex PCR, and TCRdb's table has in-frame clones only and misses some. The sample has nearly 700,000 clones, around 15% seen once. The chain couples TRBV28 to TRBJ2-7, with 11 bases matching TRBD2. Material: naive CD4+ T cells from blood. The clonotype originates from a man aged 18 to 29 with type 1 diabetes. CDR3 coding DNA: TGTGCCAGCAAAGCGACTAGCGGGGATGACGAGCAGTACTTC. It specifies CASKATSGDDEQYF.